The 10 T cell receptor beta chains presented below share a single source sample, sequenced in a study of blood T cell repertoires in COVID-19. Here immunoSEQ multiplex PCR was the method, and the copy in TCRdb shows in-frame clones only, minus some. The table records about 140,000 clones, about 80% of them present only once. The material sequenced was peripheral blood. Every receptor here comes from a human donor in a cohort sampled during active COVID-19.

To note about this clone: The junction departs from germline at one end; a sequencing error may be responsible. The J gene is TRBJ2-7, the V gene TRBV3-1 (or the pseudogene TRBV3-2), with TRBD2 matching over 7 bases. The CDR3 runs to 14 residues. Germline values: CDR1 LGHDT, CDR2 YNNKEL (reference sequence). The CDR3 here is CASSQRGSSSEQYF. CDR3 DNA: TGTGCCAGCAGCCAACGCGGGAGCTCCTCCGAGCAGTACTTC.

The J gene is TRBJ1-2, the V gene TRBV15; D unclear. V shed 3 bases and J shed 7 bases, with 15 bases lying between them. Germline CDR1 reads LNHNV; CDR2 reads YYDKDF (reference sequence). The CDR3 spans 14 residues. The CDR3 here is CATSSDGGFSGYTF. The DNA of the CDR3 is TGTGCCACCAGCAGTGACGGAGGGTTTAGTGGCTACACCTTC.

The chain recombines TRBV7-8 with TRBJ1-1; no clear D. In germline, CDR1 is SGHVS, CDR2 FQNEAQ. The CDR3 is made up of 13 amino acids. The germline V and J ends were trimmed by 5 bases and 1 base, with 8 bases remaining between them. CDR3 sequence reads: CASSITTNTEAFF. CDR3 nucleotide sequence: TGTGCCAGCAGCATTACAACGAACACTGAAGCTTTCTTT.

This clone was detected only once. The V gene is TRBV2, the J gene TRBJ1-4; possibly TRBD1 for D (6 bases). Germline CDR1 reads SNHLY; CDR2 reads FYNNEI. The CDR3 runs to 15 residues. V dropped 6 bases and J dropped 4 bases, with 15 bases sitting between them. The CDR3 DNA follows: TGTGCCAGCAGCCGACAGGAGATAGTTAATGAAAAACTGTTTTTT. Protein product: CASSRQEIVNEKLFF. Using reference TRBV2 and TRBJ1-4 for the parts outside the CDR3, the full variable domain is EPEVTQTPSHQVTQMGQEVILRCVPISNHLYFYWYRQILGQKVEFLVSFYNNEISEKSEIFDDQFSVERPDGSNFTLKIRSTKLEDSAMYFCASSRQEIVNEKLFFGSGTQLSVL.

CDR3 sequence reads: CASSGGTSGQETQYF. For the CDR3, the DNA is TGTGCCAGCAGCGGGGGGACTAGCGGGCAAGAGACCCAGTACTTC. V and J are TRBV5-8 and TRBJ2-5; 12 nucleotides agree with TRBD2. The ends lost 4 bases at V and 2 bases at J; junction bases unmatched: 3. The germline CDR1 and CDR2 sequences are SGHTS and YDEGEE. This CDR3 comprises 15 residues.

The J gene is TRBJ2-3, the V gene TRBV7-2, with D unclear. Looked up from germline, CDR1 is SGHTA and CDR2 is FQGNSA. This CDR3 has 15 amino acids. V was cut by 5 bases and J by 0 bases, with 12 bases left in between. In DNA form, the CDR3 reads TGTGCCAGCAGCCTGACTTCTTCTAGCACAGATACGCAGTATTTT. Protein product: CASSLTSSSTDTQYF. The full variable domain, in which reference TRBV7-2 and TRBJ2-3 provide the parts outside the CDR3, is GAGVSQSPSNKVTEKGKDVELRCDPISGHTALYWYRQSLGQGLEFLIYFQGNSAPDKSGLPSDRFSAERTGGSVSTLTIQRTQQEDSAVYLCASSLTSSSTDTQYFGPGTRLTVL.

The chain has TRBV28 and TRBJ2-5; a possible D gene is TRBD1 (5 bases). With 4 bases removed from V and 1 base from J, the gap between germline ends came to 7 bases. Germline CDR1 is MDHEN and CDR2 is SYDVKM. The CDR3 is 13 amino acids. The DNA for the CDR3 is TGTGCCAGCAGTTCTACAGGCCAAGAGACCCAGTACTTC. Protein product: CASSSTGQETQYF. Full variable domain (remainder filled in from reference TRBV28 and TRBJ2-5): DVKVTQSSRYLVKRTGEKVFLECVQDMDHENMFWYRQDPGLGLRLIYFSYDVKMKEKGDIPEGYSVSREKKERFSLILESASTNQTSMYLCASSSTGQETQYFGPGTRLLVL.

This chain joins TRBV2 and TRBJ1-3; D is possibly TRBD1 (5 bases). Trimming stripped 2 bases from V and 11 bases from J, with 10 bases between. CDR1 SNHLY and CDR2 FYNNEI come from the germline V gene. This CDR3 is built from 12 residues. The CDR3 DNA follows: TGTGCCAGCAGTGAACAGGGTAGCTCCATATATTTT. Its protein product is CASSEQGSSIYF.

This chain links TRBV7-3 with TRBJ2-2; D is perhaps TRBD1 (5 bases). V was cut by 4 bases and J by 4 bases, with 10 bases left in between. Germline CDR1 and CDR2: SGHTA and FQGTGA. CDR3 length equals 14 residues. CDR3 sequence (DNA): TGTGCCAGCAGCTCCCTGACAGCCACCGGGGAGCTGTTTTTT. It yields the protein CASSSLTATGELFF. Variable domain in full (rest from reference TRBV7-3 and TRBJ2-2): GAGVSQTPSNKVTEKGKYVELRCDPISGHTALYWYRQSLGQGPEFLIYFQGTGAADDSGLPNDRFFAVRPEGSVSTLKIQRTERGDSAVYLCASSSLTATGELFFGEGSRLTVL.

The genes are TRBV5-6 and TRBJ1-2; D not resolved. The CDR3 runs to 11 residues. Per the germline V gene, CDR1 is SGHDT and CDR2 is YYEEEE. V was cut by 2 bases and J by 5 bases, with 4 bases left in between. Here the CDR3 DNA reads TGTGCCAGCAGCTTTATTTATGGCTACACCTTC. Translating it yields CASSFIYGYTF. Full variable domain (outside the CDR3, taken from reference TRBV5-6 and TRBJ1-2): DAGVTQSPTHLIKTRGQQVTLRCSPKSGHDTVSWYQQALGQGPQFIFQYYEEEERQRGNFPDRFSGHQFPNYSSELNVNALLLGDSALYLCASSFIYGYTFGSGTRLTVV.